Presented here are 3 T cell receptor beta chains from one specimen sequenced in a study of cytomegalovirus exposure and HLA in healthy donors. Researchers ran the PCR with 60 Vbeta and 13 Jbeta primers. Measured with immunoSEQ multiplex PCR; TCRdb has only the in-frame clones, and not every one. In the table there are fewer than 80,000 clones, approximately 75% of which are singletons. The sample consisted of PBMCs. These receptors came from a young woman in good health and CMV-seronegative.

This sequence joins TRBV11-2 and TRBJ2-2; TRBD2 agrees at 7 bases. This CDR3 contains 16 residues. CDR1 and CDR2 from the germline V gene are SGHAT and FQNNGV. The trim removed 7 bases at V and 6 bases at J, leaving 14 bases unmatched. The CDR3 coding sequence is TGTGCCAGCACTAACTACGGGGAGGGGAGGGCCGGGGAGCTGTTTTTT. Amino acid sequence: CASTNYGEGRAGELFF.

This clone has a handful of counts. The chain links TRBV28 to TRBJ1-1; 8 bases fit TRBD1. J was trimmed by 1 base and V by 6 bases; bases with no gene match: 4. Germline values: CDR1 MDHEN, CDR2 SYDVKM. CDR3 length: 14 amino acids. CDR3 in DNA: TGTGCCAGCAGCGGGACAGGACAGAACACTGAAGCTTTCTTT. This sequence encodes CASSGTGQNTEAFF.

The rearrangement joins TRBV5-4 to TRBJ2-1; D perhaps matches TRBD2 (5 bases). Trimming stripped 0 bases from V and 13 bases from J, with 20 bases between. This CDR3 is built from 15 residues. Germline CDR1 is SGHNT and CDR2 is YYREEE (reference sequence). The CDR3 is CASSLEGPGVGVQFF. DNA for the CDR3: TGTGCCAGCAGCTTGGAAGGACCCGGGGTCGGGGTACAGTTCTTC.